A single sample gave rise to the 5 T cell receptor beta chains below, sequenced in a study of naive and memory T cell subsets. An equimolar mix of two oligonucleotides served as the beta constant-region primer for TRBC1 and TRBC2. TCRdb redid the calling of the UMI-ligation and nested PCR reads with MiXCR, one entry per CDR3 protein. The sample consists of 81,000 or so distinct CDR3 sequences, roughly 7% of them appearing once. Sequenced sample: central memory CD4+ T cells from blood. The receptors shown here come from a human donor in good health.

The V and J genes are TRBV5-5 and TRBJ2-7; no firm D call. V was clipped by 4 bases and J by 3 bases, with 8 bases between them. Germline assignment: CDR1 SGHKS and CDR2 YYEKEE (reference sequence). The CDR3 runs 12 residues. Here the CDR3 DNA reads TGTGCCAGCAGCCGAACAAACTACGAGCAGTACTTC. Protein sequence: CASSRTNYEQYF.

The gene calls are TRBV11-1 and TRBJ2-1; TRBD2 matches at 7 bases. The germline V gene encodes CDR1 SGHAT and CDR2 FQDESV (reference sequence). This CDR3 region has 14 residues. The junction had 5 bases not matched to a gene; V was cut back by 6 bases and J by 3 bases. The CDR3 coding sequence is TGTGCCAGCAGAACGACTAGCAGCTACAATGAGCAGTTCTTC. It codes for CASRTTSSYNEQFF.

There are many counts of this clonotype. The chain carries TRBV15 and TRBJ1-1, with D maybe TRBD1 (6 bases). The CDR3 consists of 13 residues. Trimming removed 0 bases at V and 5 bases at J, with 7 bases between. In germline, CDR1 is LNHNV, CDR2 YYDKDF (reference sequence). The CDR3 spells CATSREQGTEAFF. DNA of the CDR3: TGTGCCACCAGCAGAGAACAGGGTACTGAAGCTTTCTTT. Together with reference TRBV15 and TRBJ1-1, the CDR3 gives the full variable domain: DAMVIQNPRYQVTQFGKPVTLSCSQTLNHNVMYWYQQKSSQAPKLLFHYYDKDFNNEADTPDNFQSRRPNTSFCFLDIRSPGLGDTAMYLCATSREQGTEAFFGQGTRLTVV.

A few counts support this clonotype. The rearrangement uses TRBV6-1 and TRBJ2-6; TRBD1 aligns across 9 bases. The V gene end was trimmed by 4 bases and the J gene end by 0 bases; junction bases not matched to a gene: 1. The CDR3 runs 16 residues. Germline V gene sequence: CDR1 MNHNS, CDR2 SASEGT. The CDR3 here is CASSGTGVSGANVLTF. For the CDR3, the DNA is TGTGCCAGCAGTGGGACAGGGGTCTCTGGGGCCAACGTCCTGACTTTC.

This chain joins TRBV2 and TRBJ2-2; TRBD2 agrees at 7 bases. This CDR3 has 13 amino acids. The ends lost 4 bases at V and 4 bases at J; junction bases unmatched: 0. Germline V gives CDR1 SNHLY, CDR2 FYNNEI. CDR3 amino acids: CASSASGTGELFF. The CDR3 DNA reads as TGTGCCAGCAGTGCTAGCGGCACCGGGGAGCTGTTTTTT.